This T cell receptor beta chain was retrieved from a study of OX40 agonist ivuxolimab in advanced cancers. Study-wide results and caveats: The study found that CD8+ T cells averaged more expanded clones than CD4+.

Comments on this clone: Its antigen is unidentified.

Assay: immunoSEQ multiplex PCR; the TCRdb copy retains only in-frame clones and omits some. The sample holds about 60,000 clones; roughly 87% are singletons and the top ten take approximately 2.5%. The CDR3 is 16 residues long. The ends were cut back, 3 bases at V and 7 bases at J, with 19 bases in the middle. Looked up from germline, CDR1 is MNHEY and CDR2 is SMNVEV (reference sequence). This TCR was recovered from an adult with an advanced solid tumor such as melanoma, head and neck, liver or kidney cancer. V is TRBV27 and J is TRBJ2-1; weak D call: TRBD1 (6 bases). The sequenced sample was CD4+ or CD8+ T cells sorted from blood, obtained in a trial of the OX40 agonist ivuxolimab. In DNA, the CDR3 is TGTGCCAGCAGTTTGGGGCAGGGGAGAGTTTTGAATGAGCAGTTCTTC. This gives the protein CASSLGQGRVLNEQFF.